The 27 T cell receptor beta chains listed next were all sequenced from one sample in a study of blood T cell repertoires in COVID-19. Produced via immunoSEQ multiplex PCR; TCRdb's table is partial and in-frame only. The profile covers about 410,000 clones, with about 88% appearing a single time and less than 2% taken by the ten largest. Sequences were obtained from peripheral blood. The source is a woman aged 40 to 50 with COVID-19, enrolled during active disease.

The gene calls are TRBV28 and TRBJ2-3, with D unresolved. The germline gives CDR1 MDHEN, CDR2 SYDVKM. V was trimmed by 3 bases and J by 4 bases, leaving 17 bases between them. The CDR3 sequence is 16 residues long. The CDR3 DNA is TGTGCCAGCAGTTTCCGTCGGTGGGCGTCGTCAGATACGCAGTATTTT. Encoded protein: CASSFRRWASSDTQYF.

The rearrangement uses TRBV6-5 and TRBJ1-1; possible D gene TRBD1, 5 bases. With 7 bases removed from V and 0 bases from J, the gap between germline ends came to 12 bases. Germline V gives CDR1 MNHEY, CDR2 SVGAGI. The CDR3 loop spans 14 amino acids. CDR3 nucleotide sequence: TGTGCCAGCAAGGGGTGGCAGTTGAACACTGAAGCTTTCTTT. Translating gives CASKGWQLNTEAFF.

The chain is built from TRBV7-3 and TRBJ1-1; D is unresolved. The V and J ends lost 5 bases and 1 base respectively, with 8 bases between them. Germline V gives CDR1 SGHTA, CDR2 FQGTGA. The CDR3 is 13 residues long. In DNA, the CDR3 is TGTGCCAGCAGCGCTCAGTGGAACACTGAAGCTTTCTTT. Amino acid sequence: CASSAQWNTEAFF.

V is TRBV28 and J is TRBJ1-2; tentatively, D is TRBD1 (6 bases). Trimming shortened V by 4 bases and J by 3 bases, and 27 bases separated the two germline ends. In germline, CDR1 is MDHEN, CDR2 SYDVKM. The CDR3 is 19 amino acids. CDR3 protein: CASSSLSIPGHFLDYGYTF. CDR3 nucleotides: TGTGCCAGCAGTTCTCTATCCATTCCGGGACACTTTCTAGACTATGGCTACACCTTC.

This clone has more than one count but fewer than ten. V usage is TRBV11-3 and J usage is TRBJ2-7; possibly TRBD1 for D (5 bases). The germline V and J ends were trimmed by 6 bases and 2 bases, with 14 bases remaining between them. The germline gives CDR1 SGHNT, CDR2 YENEEA. The CDR3 runs to 14 residues. CDR3 region: CASSSSLDTYEQYF. CDR3 sequence (DNA): TGTGCCAGCAGTTCATCGTTGGACACCTACGAGCAGTACTTC.

The genes are TRBV7-5 and TRBJ2-7; no DNA check was done on the table's D call, TRBD2. TRBV7-5 is a recognized pseudogene. The CDR3 is made up of 13 amino acids. CDR3 nucleotide sequence: TGTGCCAGAATTGGGACTAGCGCGGACGAGCAGTACTTC. Translating it yields CARIGTSADEQYF.

This clone was found many times. This chain joins TRBV30 and TRBJ1-1; no firm D call. The germline V gene encodes CDR1 GTSNPN and CDR2 SVGIG (reference sequence). The CDR3 is 12 amino acids. The V gene lost 8 bases and the J gene lost 1 base, with 11 bases spanning the gap. The CDR3 DNA reads as TGTGCCGGCGATAGAGGGAACACTGAAGCTTTCTTT. Its translation: CAGDRGNTEAFF.

V is TRBV6-2 or TRBV6-3 and J is TRBJ2-1; TRBD2 matches 9 bases. V was clipped by 1 base and J by 7 bases; unmatched bases: 8. The CDR3 extends over 16 amino acids. The V gene's germline CDR1 is MNHEY and CDR2 SVGEGT. The CDR3 DNA reads TGTGCCAGCAGTTACTTCGGGACTAGCAGAGGTAATGAGCAGTTCTTC. Translated: CASSYFGTSRGNEQFF.

V and J are TRBV28 and TRBJ1-1, with a possible D match to TRBD1 (6 bases). The CDR3 totals 15 residues. Germline V CDR1 and CDR2: MDHEN, SYDVKM. Trimming left V 10 bases short and J 5 bases short, with 23 bases between. The CDR3 is CATVLPQGEGTEAFF. In DNA form, the CDR3 reads TGTGCCACCGTCCTCCCACAGGGCGAAGGAACTGAAGCTTTCTTT.

CDR3 residues: CASSIVGRRSNATNEKLFF. The CDR3 bases are TGTGCCAGTAGTATAGTAGGGAGGAGGTCAAATGCAACTAATGAAAAACTGTTTTTT. V usage is TRBV19 and J usage is TRBJ1-4, with D unresolved. CDR3 length equals 19 residues. Germline V gene lookup returns CDR1 LNHDA and CDR2 SQIVND (reference sequence). V dropped 1 base and J dropped 0 bases, with 18 bases sitting between them.

The chain uses TRBV27 and TRBJ2-7; 7 bases are shared with TRBD2. This CDR3 comprises 14 residues. Germline V lookup: CDR1 MNHEY, CDR2 SMNVEV (reference sequence). V trimming: 5 bases; J trimming: 4 bases; junction bases outside the gene matches: 8. The CDR3 sequence: CASSPTGLPYEQYF. For the CDR3, the DNA is TGTGCCAGCAGTCCAACGGGACTACCTTACGAGCAGTACTTC.

The rearrangement joins TRBV7-6 to TRBJ1-2, with 10 nucleotides matching TRBD1. Germline CDR1 is SGHVS and CDR2 is FNYEAQ. The trim removed 5 bases at V and 4 bases at J, leaving 13 bases unmatched. The CDR3 runs 17 residues. Here the CDR3 reads CASSLKPGQGTGYGYTF. The CDR3 region has the DNA TGTGCCAGCAGCCTAAAACCGGGACAGGGGACGGGCTATGGCTACACCTTC. The full variable domain, in which reference TRBV7-6 and TRBJ1-2 provide the parts outside the CDR3, is GAGVSQSPRYKVTKRGQDVALRCDPISGHVSLYWYRQALGQGPEFLTYFNYEAQQDKSGLPNDRFSAERPEGSISTLTIQRTEQRDSAMYRCASSLKPGQGTGYGYTFGSGTRLTVV.

The rearrangement joins TRBV4-3 to TRBJ2-1; D remains unclear. V lost 0 bases to trimming and J lost 12 bases, with 15 bases between them. The CDR3 is 14 amino acids. Germline V lookup: CDR1 LGHNA, CDR2 YSLEER. CDR3 region: CASSQESSVSGQFF. The CDR3 coding sequence is TGCGCCAGCAGCCAAGAATCCTCAGTGTCTGGGCAGTTCTTC.

The chain joins TRBV3-1 (or the pseudogene TRBV3-2) to TRBJ2-3; a possible D gene is TRBD1 (6 bases). Trimming removed 1 base from V and 0 bases from J, with 11 bases in between. CDR3 length: 16 amino acids. CDR1 and CDR2 (germline): LGHDT, YNNKEL (reference sequence). CDR3 in DNA: TGTGCCAGCAGCCAAGTCGACAGGAGGAGCACAGATACGCAGTATTTT. It is translated as CASSQVDRRSTDTQYF.

The chain links TRBV28 to TRBJ2-1, with 12 bases matching TRBD2. CDR3 length equals 14 residues. Germline loops: CDR1 MDHEN, CDR2 SYDVKM. V lost 8 bases, J lost 7 bases, and 6 bases stayed unmatched. CDR3 sequence (DNA): TGTGCCAGCTTCCTAGCGGGAGGGAATAATGAGCAGTTCTTC. Its protein product is CASFLAGGNNEQFF.

A few counts support this clone. V and J are TRBV27 and TRBJ1-1, with 7 bases matching TRBD1. The CDR3 spans 14 residues. V was clipped by 4 bases and J by 7 bases; unmatched bases: 9. Germline values: CDR1 MNHEY, CDR2 SMNVEV (reference sequence). The CDR3 loop is CASSSRGAGGEAFF. The CDR3, as DNA: TGTGCCAGCAGTTCCAGGGGGGCTGGTGGTGAAGCTTTCTTT.

The chain's CDR3 is CASSRRPSGTEAFF. Here the CDR3 DNA reads TGTGCCAGCAGCCGCAGACCTTCGGGCACTGAAGCTTTCTTT. The chain carries TRBV7-2 and TRBJ1-1; unclear D gene. This CDR3 has 14 residues. The V and J ends lost 5 bases and 4 bases respectively, with 14 bases between them. The germline CDR1 and CDR2 sequences are SGHTA and FQGNSA. Based on the CDR3 plus reference TRBV7-2 and TRBJ1-1, the full variable domain is GAGVSQSPSNKVTEKGKDVELRCDPISGHTALYWYRQSLGQGLEFLIYFQGNSAPDKSGLPSDRFSAERTGGSVSTLTIQRTQQEDSAVYLCASSRRPSGTEAFFGQGTRLTVV.

The chain has TRBV23-1 and TRBJ1-5; tentative D call: TRBD1 (6 bases). TRBV23-1 falls under the ORF class, with uncertain function. V gave up 2 bases and J gave up 0 bases, with 17 bases separating them. This CDR3 has 18 amino acids. CDR3 sequence: CASSQPSRTEYSNQPQHF. The CDR3 coding sequence is TGCGCCAGCAGTCAACCCTCTCGGACAGAATATAGCAATCAGCCCCAGCATTTT.

The chain couples TRBV6-2 or TRBV6-3 to TRBJ2-5, with D unclear. Germline-derived CDR1 and CDR2 are MNHEY and SVGEGT. This CDR3 region has 15 residues. The V end lost 0 bases, the J end lost 0 bases, and 8 bases lay between the germline ends. CDR3 sequence reads: CASSYSAEDQETQYF. CDR3 nucleotide sequence: TGTGCCAGCAGTTACTCGGCGGAAGACCAAGAGACCCAGTACTTC.

The V and J genes are TRBV6-5 and TRBJ1-6, with TRBD1 matching over 8 bases. The germline V gene encodes CDR1 MNHEY and CDR2 SVGAGI. Losses at the gene ends were 2 bases for V and 7 bases for J; bases not matched to a gene: 4. CDR3 size: 15 residues. CDR3 coding DNA: TGTGCCAGCAGTTACCTGACAGGGGTAAATTCACCCCTCCACTTT. Translating gives CASSYLTGVNSPLHF.

In its sample, this clone was seen once. V gene TRBV25-1 combines with J gene TRBJ2-4; 8 nucleotides align to TRBD1. Germline CDR1 MGHDK, CDR2 SYGVNS. The CDR3 runs 16 residues. The trim removed 2 bases at V and 3 bases at J, leaving 6 bases unmatched. CDR3 in DNA: TGTGCCAGCAGTGAAGGACAGGGATGGATCAAAAACATTCAGTACTTC. Amino acids: CASSEGQGWIKNIQYF.

CDR3: CASSTVVEQPQHF. The CDR3 region has the DNA TGTGCCAGTAGTACGGTAGTGGAGCAGCCCCAGCATTTT. V is TRBV19 and J is TRBJ1-5; D is ambiguous. Trimming pared 4 bases from V and 7 bases from J, leaving 11 bases between. The CDR3 sequence is 13 residues long. The germline V gene has CDR1 LNHDA and CDR2 SQIVND (reference sequence).

The chain couples TRBV28 to TRBJ1-1, with D maybe TRBD1 (5 bases). The CDR3 contains 14 residues. Germline loops: CDR1 MDHEN, CDR2 SYDVKM. The V gene lost 6 bases and the J gene lost 12 bases, with 23 bases spanning the gap. The CDR3 protein is CASSPGRYTEGSFF. The CDR3 bases are TGTGCCAGCAGCCCAGGGCGGTACACTGAAGGCTCTTTCTTT.

This chain joins TRBV29-1 and TRBJ1-2; D unclear. Looked up from germline, CDR1 is SQVTM and CDR2 is ANQGSEA. This CDR3 is built from 12 residues. The V end was cut by 3 bases, the J end by 1 base, with 6 bases between. The CDR3 region is CSVESSNYGYTF. The DNA of the CDR3 is TGCAGCGTTGAGTCTAGTAACTATGGCTACACCTTC.

This clone was seen only once. The chain recombines TRBV2 with TRBJ2-7; 8 bases line up with TRBD2. The junction had 8 bases not matched to a gene; V was cut back by 8 bases and J by 5 bases. The CDR3 sequence is 13 residues long. Germline-derived CDR1 and CDR2 are SNHLY and FYNNEI. Written as DNA, the CDR3 is TGTGCCAGCTATAGCGGGGAGAGGCACGAGCAGTACTTC. Its protein product is CASYSGERHEQYF.

V is TRBV5-4 and J is TRBJ2-7; TRBD1 agrees at 9 bases. Germline V gene data show CDR1 as SGHNT and CDR2 as YYREEE (reference sequence). This CDR3 spans 14 amino acids. Trimming at V came to 4 bases and at J to 4 bases, leaving 6 bases not matched to a gene. The CDR3 DNA follows: TGTGCCAGCAGCAACCGGGACAGGGTTTACGAGCAGTACTTC. It is translated as CASSNRDRVYEQYF.

Details on this clone: The sample carries other DNA sequences with the same CDR3. The chain carries TRBV27 and TRBJ1-4; weak D call: TRBD1 (5 bases). The CDR3 length is 14 residues. CDR1 and CDR2 from the germline V gene are MNHEY and SMNVEV (reference sequence). V was clipped by 0 bases and J by 3 bases, with 5 bases between them. This chain's CDR3 is CASSLSGPNEKLFF. The CDR3 nucleotides are TGTGCCAGCAGTTTATCGGGGCCTAATGAAAAACTGTTTTTT.